This TCR beta chain was captured in a study of blood T cells in healthy people across ages. Study results and caveats: Unknown CMV status may confound age-related changes in expanded clones.

From germline, CDR1 is DFQATT and CDR2 SNEGSKA (reference sequence). Trimming removed 1 base from V and 7 bases from J; junction bases left unmatched: 5. The CDR3 consists of 14 residues. Then a second PCR, running about 7 to 11 cycles, was carried out with a sample-barcoded 5' primer and a J-beta primer mix. A template-switch adaptor containing 12 random nucleotides labeled each cDNA molecule. All samples gave at least 2.5 million CDR3-containing paired-end reads. TCRdb re-derived calls from the 5' RACE reads in MiXCR, one entry per CDR3 protein. Seen here are some 920,000 distinct CDR3 sequences, approximately 50% observed once, and the top ten hold about 21%. Healthy individuals of Caucasian origin from Russia, aged roughly 6 to 100, served as donors. This clonotype was seen a handful of times. Its antigen is not known.

Sequenced input: blood. This chain joins TRBV20-1 and TRBJ2-1, with TRBD1 matching over 9 bases. This TCR derives from an older woman in good health. The CDR3 bases are TGCAGTGCTAGAGGTCGACAGGGGGGAAATGAGCAGTTCTTC. Residues: CSARGRQGGNEQFF.